This T cell receptor (beta chain) came from a study of a mutant IDH1 vaccine in newly diagnosed glioma (dated by TCRdb to the early 2020s). At the level of the whole study: Vaccination started 4-6 weeks after radiotherapy alone, or was given together with temozolomide cycles in the groups whose treatment included chemotherapy. Peripheral blood samples were drawn at six visits, namely V03 (baseline), V05, V07, V10, V12 and V13. The week-35 safety follow-up was designated visit V12, and the week-47 end of study was designated visit V13. Of the roughly 31 treated patients, around 62% were male and approximately 40% were female, and the mean age was approximately 37 years. Longitudinal TCRB deep sequencing was done for about two dozen treated patients, wherever samples were available for exploratory analyses. Prior to enrollment, standard therapy consisting of radiotherapy alone, temozolomide alone, or radiochemotherapy with temozolomide had been administered to patients, with the combination being received by most patients.

Spanning cysteine to phenylalanine, the CDR3 consists of 15 amino acids. The entry retains the CDR3 DNA only, 45 bases that are in frame from base 1. In the germline V gene, CDR1 corresponds to SGHRS and CDR2 to YFSETQ. V loses 4 bases, J loses 0 bases, and the germline ends lie 12 bases apart. Remarks on this clone: Its antigen specificity is not known. Qualities for individual bases were not recorded, and no much larger clone is one base off.

The label giving this sample's time point can be read as: week 47, end of study. A 20-mer mutant IDH1 peptide at 300 micrograms in Montanide made up each vaccine dose, which was injected subcutaneously together with topical imiquimod. Eight vaccinations were administered to patients in weeks 1, 3, 5, 7, 11, 15, 19 and 23, corresponding to visits V03 through V10. The donors had newly diagnosed IDH1-mutant astrocytomas of WHO grade 3 or 4 that showed loss of nuclear ATRX. The samples were drawn from NOA16, a multicentre, single-arm, open-label phase I trial in Germany that tested a mutant IDH1 peptide vaccine in humans for the first time. Genomic DNA for TCRB sequencing was extracted from EDTA blood using the DNeasy Blood and Tissue Kit. Library construction relied on the immunoSEQ multiplex PCR assay. Rearranged TCR beta chain sequences were amplified using the hsTCRB Kit according to the manufacturer's protocol. TCRB libraries were sequenced on an Illumina MiSeq. The authors processed their data as follows. The kit vendor's proprietary platform handled demultiplexing, trimming and gene mapping. TCRdb holds this immuneACCESS table with in-frame rearrangements only. Some clones are missing; in checked studies, unresolved V genes explain under half, and the rest has no known cause. V and J calls and clone size are copied from that table; D and trimming were computed from the DNA. This sample comprises fewer than 95,000 clones, 80% to 90% of them detected only once. The ten largest clones capture approximately 5.4% of the sample.

General conclusions and limits of the study: Pseudoprogression seemed to be unrelated to changes in the top peripheral T cell clonotypes found by TCRB sequencing. Immune responses induced by the vaccine were seen in approximately 93% of patients across multiple MHC alleles. Availability determined which PBMC samples were chosen for TCRB deep sequencing. According to the authors, sample limitations meant that analyses of patient blood samples could not be reproduced.

The receptor comes from a man in his forties with glioma. The sample in question was PBMCs, obtained from a glioma patient whose treatment included an IDH1 peptide vaccine. In this chain, TRBV5-1 is recombined with TRBJ2-3, with TRBD2 as a weak D call on 6 bases. The nucleotides are TGCGCCAGCAGCCCCGCGGGGACTAGCACAGATACGCAGTATTTT. Translated, it gives CASSPAGTSTDTQYF. The variable domain in full, with residues beyond the CDR3 obtained from the reference TRBV5-1 and TRBJ2-3 genes, is KAGVTQTPRYLIKTRGQQVTLSCSPISGHRSVSWYQQTPGQGLQFLFEYFSETQRNKGNFPGRFSGRQFSNSRSEMNVSTLELGDSALYLCASSPAGTSTDTQYFGPGTRLTVL.